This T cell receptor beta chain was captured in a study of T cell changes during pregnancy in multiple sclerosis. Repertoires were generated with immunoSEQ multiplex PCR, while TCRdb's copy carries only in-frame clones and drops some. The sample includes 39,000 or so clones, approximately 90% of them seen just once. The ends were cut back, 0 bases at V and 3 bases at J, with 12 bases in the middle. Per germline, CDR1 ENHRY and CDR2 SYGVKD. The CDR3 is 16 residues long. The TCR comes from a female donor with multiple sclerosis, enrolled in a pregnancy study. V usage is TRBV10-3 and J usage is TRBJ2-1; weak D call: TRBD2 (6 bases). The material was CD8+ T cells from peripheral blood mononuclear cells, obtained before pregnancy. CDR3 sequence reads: CAISESSGADYNEQFF. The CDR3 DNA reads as TGTGCCATCAGTGAGTCCTCGGGAGCAGACTACAATGAGCAGTTCTTC.